This paragraph covers one T cell receptor (beta chain) sequence. As judged by recently defined diagnostic criteria, patients with Susac syndrome had definite or probable disease. Random hexamers were used to reverse transcribe the RNA input (roughly 0.5 to 1 ug). TCRdb reprocessed the immunoSEQ multiplex PCR reads via MiXCR and lists one record per CDR3 protein. The table shows roughly 76,000 distinct CDR3 sequences, with approximately 94% occurring only once. The data are from a study of CD8 T cells in Susac syndrome. The receptor's source is a human donor with Susac syndrome. Sequencing was done on a sample of CD8+ T cells from PBMCs.

The CDR3 loop is CASSRQALADTQYF. CDR3 DNA: TGTGCCAGCAGCCGCCAGGCATTGGCAGATACGCAGTATTTT. The chain combines TRBV7-9 with TRBJ2-3; no clear D. Germline CDR1 SEHNR, CDR2 FQNEAQ (reference sequence). The CDR3 extends over 14 amino acids. V shed 5 bases and J shed 4 bases, with 13 bases lying between them.